Described below is a single TCR beta chain sequence and its context. The data are from a study of cytomegalovirus exposure and HLA in healthy donors. The PCR ran on 60 Vbeta and 13 Jbeta primers. The assay was immunoSEQ multiplex PCR, and TCRdb's table has in-frame clones only and misses some. The table lists under 200,000 clones, approximately 81% of them singletons. The CDR3 length is 11 residues. V was pared by 5 bases and J by 13 bases, with 11 bases between. Germline assignment: CDR1 MNHEY and CDR2 SVGAGI. The chain is built from TRBV6-5 and TRBJ2-2; no reliable D call. Sequences were obtained from PBMCs. This sequence was found in a female donor in good health and CMV-seronegative. CDR3: CASSELGGLFF. CDR3 bases: TGTGCCAGCAGTGAACTCGGTGGGCTGTTTTTT.